These T cell receptor beta chains were read from a single sample in a study of blood T cell repertoires in COVID-19. Method: immunoSEQ multiplex PCR; TCRdb's copy keeps in-frame clones and lacks some. This sample has 230,000 or so clones, with just over 85% found just once. Sequencing was carried out using PBMCs or T cells enriched from blood (not recorded which). These receptors were collected from a woman aged 45-65 years with acute COVID-19. CDR3s include the opening cysteine and the closing phenylalanine or tryptophan. The D gene is left open where the match is weak. Where a row states a size, it is once, few, many or the class of an expanded clone; other rows omit it.

CDR3aa: CASSPPTYNEQFF; CDR3nt: TGTGCCAGTAGTCCCCCCACCTACAATGAGCAGTTCTTC; abundance: .; d_gene: .; v_gene: TRBV19; j_gene: TRBJ2-1
CDR3aa: CASSLNTGVTEAFF; CDR3nt: TGTGCCAGCAGCCTGAATACAGGGGTCACTGAAGCTTTCTTT; abundance: .; d_gene: TRBD1; v_gene: TRBV16; j_gene: TRBJ1-1
CDR3aa: CASSLPLAGVRNEQFF; CDR3nt: TGTGCCAGCAGCTTGCCACTAGCGGGAGTTAGGAATGAGCAGTTCTTC; abundance: .; d_gene: TRBD2; v_gene: TRBV5-4; j_gene: TRBJ2-1
CDR3aa: CASSSFRGSSYEQYF; CDR3nt: TGTGCCAGCAGCTCCTTTCGCGGGAGCTCCTACGAGCAGTACTTC; abundance: .; d_gene: TRBD2; v_gene: TRBV7-9; j_gene: TRBJ2-7
CDR3aa: CASSLASGFSTDTQYF; CDR3nt: TGTGCCAGCAGCTTAGCTAGCGGCTTTAGCACAGATACGCAGTATTTT; abundance: .; d_gene: .; v_gene: TRBV7-2; j_gene: TRBJ2-3
CDR3aa: CASSSWTGRNYGYTF; CDR3nt: TGTGCCAGCAGCAGCTGGACAGGGCGAAACTATGGCTACACCTTC; abundance: few; d_gene: TRBD1; v_gene: TRBV28; j_gene: TRBJ1-2
CDR3aa: CSVDVSFTDTQYF; CDR3nt: TGCAGCGTTGATGTGTCCTTCACAGATACGCAGTATTTT; abundance: .; d_gene: .; v_gene: TRBV29-1; j_gene: TRBJ2-3
CDR3aa: CASSYDRGSYEQYF; CDR3nt: TGTGCCAGCAGCTATGACAGGGGCTCCTACGAGCAGTACTTC; abundance: .; d_gene: TRBD1; v_gene: TRBV7-2; j_gene: TRBJ2-7
CDR3aa: CASRGSGSIYEQYF; CDR3nt: TGTGCCAGCAGGGGAAGCGGGAGTATCTACGAGCAGTACTTC; abundance: .; d_gene: TRBD2; v_gene: TRBV6-5; j_gene: TRBJ2-7
CDR3aa: CASREGAYEQYF; CDR3nt: TGTGCCAGCAGGGAGGGCGCCTACGAGCAGTACTTC; abundance: .; d_gene: .; v_gene: TRBV2; j_gene: TRBJ2-7
CDR3aa: CASRRTSGRASAGYEQYF; CDR3nt: TGTGCCAGCAGGCGTACTAGCGGGAGGGCCTCAGCGGGTTACGAGCAGTACTTC; abundance: .; d_gene: TRBD2; v_gene: TRBV7-3; j_gene: TRBJ2-7
CDR3aa: CASQIRLQETQYF; CDR3nt: TGTGCCAGTCAGATCAGACTCCAAGAGACCCAGTACTTC; abundance: .; d_gene: .; v_gene: TRBV6-5; j_gene: TRBJ2-5
CDR3aa: CASSRSGNTIYF; CDR3nt: TGTGCCAGCAGTCGCTCTGGAAACACCATATATTTT; abundance: once; d_gene: .; v_gene: TRBV12-3/TRBV12-4; j_gene: TRBJ1-3
CDR3aa: CASRDRAQETQYF; CDR3nt: TGTGCCAGCCGGGACAGGGCCCAAGAGACCCAGTACTTC; abundance: .; d_gene: TRBD1; v_gene: TRBV2; j_gene: TRBJ2-5
CDR3aa: CASGQGAETQYF; CDR3nt: TGTGCTAGTGGACAGGGGGCAGAGACCCAGTACTTC; abundance: .; d_gene: TRBD1; v_gene: TRBV12-5; j_gene: TRBJ2-5
CDR3aa: CSGGGGLGHRLMNTEAFF; CDR3nt: TGCAGCGGGGGTGGAGGTCTTGGCCATAGACTCATGAACACTGAAGCTTTCTTT; abundance: .; d_gene: .; v_gene: TRBV29-1; j_gene: TRBJ1-1
CDR3aa: CASSLGLNEKLFF; CDR3nt: TGTGCCAGCTCACTCGGACTTAATGAAAAACTGTTTTTT; abundance: .; d_gene: .; v_gene: TRBV18; j_gene: TRBJ1-4
CDR3aa: CASSRDRQNEKLFF; CDR3nt: TGTGCCAGCTCAAGGGACAGGCAGAATGAAAAACTGTTTTTT; abundance: .; d_gene: TRBD1; v_gene: TRBV18; j_gene: TRBJ1-4
CDR3aa: CASTPGQASYNSPLHF; CDR3nt: TGCGCCAGCACTCCGGGACAGGCGTCCTATAATTCACCCCTCCACTTT; abundance: .; d_gene: TRBD1; v_gene: TRBV5-1; j_gene: TRBJ1-6
CDR3aa: CASSWSNQETQYF; CDR3nt: TGTGCCAGCTCTTGGAGTAATCAAGAGACCCAGTACTTC; abundance: once; d_gene: .; v_gene: TRBV12-3/TRBV12-4; j_gene: TRBJ2-5
CDR3aa: CASSQNRGAGTEAFF; CDR3nt: TGTGCCAGCAGCCAAAACAGGGGGGCGGGCACTGAAGCTTTCTTT; abundance: .; d_gene: TRBD1; v_gene: TRBV4-2; j_gene: TRBJ1-1
CDR3aa: CSVEDRNAGGYEQYF; CDR3nt: TGCAGCGTTGAAGACCGCAACGCCGGCGGGTACGAGCAGTACTTC; abundance: .; d_gene: .; v_gene: TRBV29-1; j_gene: TRBJ2-7
CDR3aa: CASSLEAFSLRDSSYNEQFF; CDR3nt: TGTGCCAGCAGCTTAGAGGCGTTTTCGCTCCGGGACAGTTCCTACAATGAGCAGTTCTTC; abundance: .; d_gene: TRBD1; v_gene: TRBV7-6; j_gene: TRBJ2-1
CDR3aa: CASKPGLASGGEQFF; CDR3nt: TGTGCCAGCAAACCGGGACTAGCTTCGGGGGGTGAGCAGTTCTTC; abundance: .; d_gene: TRBD2; v_gene: TRBV2; j_gene: TRBJ2-1
CDR3aa: CATSDPSTGAYEQYF; CDR3nt: TGTGCCACCAGTGACCCATCAACCGGAGCCTACGAGCAGTACTTC; abundance: .; d_gene: .; v_gene: TRBV24-1; j_gene: TRBJ2-7
CDR3aa: CASTRDRGYEQYF; CDR3nt: TGTGCCAGCACCCGGGACAGGGGATACGAGCAGTACTTC; abundance: .; d_gene: TRBD1; v_gene: TRBV6-5; j_gene: TRBJ2-7
CDR3aa: CASRGIPYEQYF; CDR3nt: TGTGCCAGCCGCGGGATCCCCTACGAGCAGTACTTC; abundance: .; d_gene: .; v_gene: TRBV28; j_gene: TRBJ2-7
CDR3aa: CASSQGRQGAITRYEQYF; CDR3nt: TGTGCCAGCAGCCAAGGGCGGCAGGGGGCTATTACTAGGTACGAGCAGTACTTC; abundance: once; d_gene: TRBD1; v_gene: TRBV4-2; j_gene: TRBJ2-7
CDR3aa: CASSIVATGYGYTF; CDR3nt: TGTGCCAGTAGTATAGTCGCCACAGGCTATGGCTACACCTTC; abundance: .; d_gene: .; v_gene: TRBV19; j_gene: TRBJ1-2
CDR3aa: CASSLIPSGSHEQYF; CDR3nt: TGTGCCAGCAGTTTAATTCCTAGCGGGAGCCACGAGCAGTACTTC; abundance: few; d_gene: TRBD2; v_gene: TRBV27; j_gene: TRBJ2-7
CDR3aa: CASSLGGFGYTF; CDR3nt: TGTGCCAGCAGTTTAGGGGGGTTTGGCTACACCTTC; abundance: .; d_gene: .; v_gene: TRBV27; j_gene: TRBJ1-2
CDR3aa: CASRSRGDFYGYTF; CDR3nt: TGTGCCAGTAGGTCTCGAGGAGACTTCTATGGCTACACCTTC; abundance: .; d_gene: .; v_gene: TRBV19; j_gene: TRBJ1-2
CDR3aa: CASSPLGSGGNTGKLFF; CDR3nt: TGTGCCAGCAGCCCCCTAGGGTCGGGGGGAAACACCGGGAAGCTGTTTTTT; abundance: .; d_gene: TRBD2; v_gene: TRBV7-6; j_gene: TRBJ2-2
CDR3aa: CASSFLTGSSYEQYF; CDR3nt: TGTGCCAGCAGTTTTTTGACAGGAAGCTCCTACGAGCAGTACTTC; abundance: .; d_gene: .; v_gene: TRBV27; j_gene: TRBJ2-7
CDR3aa: CASSISLREGRTGELFF; CDR3nt: TGTGCCAGTAGTATAAGCTTGAGGGAGGGACGGACCGGGGAGCTGTTTTTT; abundance: .; d_gene: TRBD2; v_gene: TRBV19; j_gene: TRBJ2-2
CDR3aa: CASSFSGGAVKAFF; CDR3nt: TGCGCCAGCAGCTTTAGTGGGGGCGCGGTGAAAGCTTTCTTT; abundance: .; d_gene: .; v_gene: TRBV5-1; j_gene: TRBJ1-1
CDR3aa: CASHRGGAYQPQHF; CDR3nt: TGTGCCAGCCACCGGGGAGGGGCATATCAGCCCCAGCATTTT; abundance: once; d_gene: .; v_gene: TRBV28; j_gene: TRBJ1-5
CDR3aa: CASSLGQGATGELFF; CDR3nt: TGTGCCAGCAGCTTAGGGCAGGGGGCCACCGGGGAGCTGTTTTTT; abundance: few; d_gene: TRBD1; v_gene: TRBV7-6; j_gene: TRBJ2-2
CDR3aa: CASSSGLSGVETQYF; CDR3nt: TGTGCCAGCAGCTCCGGACTATCTGGGGTGGAGACCCAGTACTTC; abundance: .; d_gene: .; v_gene: TRBV7-2; j_gene: TRBJ2-5
CDR3aa: CASSMTGTTNEKLFF; CDR3nt: TGCGCCAGCAGCATGACAGGGACAACTAATGAAAAACTGTTTTTT; abundance: .; d_gene: TRBD1; v_gene: TRBV5-1; j_gene: TRBJ1-4
CDR3aa: CASRLEVNEKLFF; CDR3nt: TGTGCCAGCAGACTAGAGGTGAATGAAAAACTGTTTTTT; abundance: .; d_gene: .; v_gene: TRBV2; j_gene: TRBJ1-4
CDR3aa: CASSLNRAVPF; CDR3nt: TGTGCCAGCAGCTTGAACAGGGCCGTACCTTTT; abundance: .; d_gene: .; v_gene: TRBV5-6; j_gene: TRBJ1-4
CDR3aa: CASSLGGRGLPEAFF; CDR3nt: TGTGCCAGCAGTTTAGGGGGCAGGGGGTTACCTGAAGCTTTCTTT; abundance: .; d_gene: TRBD1; v_gene: TRBV27; j_gene: TRBJ1-1
CDR3aa: CASSPRGQASEAFF; CDR3nt: TGTGCCAGCAGCCCCCGAGGACAGGCCTCTGAAGCTTTCTTT; abundance: .; d_gene: TRBD1; v_gene: TRBV3-1/TRBV3-2; j_gene: TRBJ1-1
CDR3aa: CSAPSPGAQHF; CDR3nt: TGCAGTGCTCCTTCACCGGGAGCCCAGCATTTT; abundance: .; d_gene: .; v_gene: TRBV20-1; j_gene: TRBJ1-5
CDR3aa: CASSYSGSGAWPQHF; CDR3nt: TGTGCCAGCAGTTACTCCGGCTCAGGGGCCTGGCCCCAGCATTTT; abundance: .; d_gene: .; v_gene: TRBV6-5; j_gene: TRBJ1-5
CDR3aa: CASTARGGAGAYEQYF; CDR3nt: TGCGCCAGCACCGCGAGGGGGGGGGCTGGTGCCTACGAGCAGTACTTC; abundance: once; d_gene: .; v_gene: TRBV5-1; j_gene: TRBJ2-7
CDR3aa: CASSRNRGYEQYF; CDR3nt: TGTGCCAGCAGCCGCAACAGGGGCTACGAGCAGTACTTC; abundance: few; d_gene: TRBD1; v_gene: TRBV12-3/TRBV12-4; j_gene: TRBJ2-7
CDR3aa: CASSLGQIITDTQYF; CDR3nt: TGTGCCAGCAGCTTGGGCCAGATAATCACAGATACGCAGTATTTT; abundance: .; d_gene: .; v_gene: TRBV5-5; j_gene: TRBJ2-3
CDR3aa: CASSLPSGGRAPMGTDTQYF; CDR3nt: TGTGCCAGCAGCCTACCCTCTGGCGGGAGGGCTCCTATGGGCACAGATACGCAGTATTTT; abundance: .; d_gene: TRBD2; v_gene: TRBV27; j_gene: TRBJ2-3
CDR3aa: CASSVLVQAPNEQFF; CDR3nt: TGTGCCAGCAGCGTACTGGTACAGGCCCCCAATGAGCAGTTCTTC; abundance: .; d_gene: .; v_gene: TRBV9; j_gene: TRBJ2-1
CDR3aa: CASSSRLAGGGAYNEQFF; CDR3nt: TGTGCCTCCTCTTCGAGACTAGCGGGAGGGGGGGCCTACAATGAGCAGTTCTTC; abundance: .; d_gene: TRBD2; v_gene: TRBV10-3; j_gene: TRBJ2-1
CDR3aa: CASTSGTNQPQHF; CDR3nt: TGTGCCAGCACATCAGGCACCAATCAGCCCCAGCATTTT; abundance: .; d_gene: .; v_gene: TRBV7-9; j_gene: TRBJ1-5
CDR3aa: CASSTQQVYEQFF; CDR3nt: TGTGCCAGCAGCACCCAACAGGTTTACGAGCAGTTCTTC; abundance: .; d_gene: .; v_gene: TRBV7-9; j_gene: TRBJ2-1
CDR3aa: CASSFGLAGNNEQFF; CDR3nt: TGTGCCAGCAGTTTTGGACTAGCGGGCAACAATGAGCAGTTCTTC; abundance: .; d_gene: TRBD2; v_gene: TRBV7-2; j_gene: TRBJ2-1
CDR3aa: CASSLLGTSGSLEQFF; CDR3nt: TGTGCCAGCAGTTTACTTGGGACTAGCGGGAGTCTTGAGCAGTTCTTC; abundance: .; d_gene: TRBD2; v_gene: TRBV28; j_gene: TRBJ2-1
CDR3aa: CASSQGGTGGIGNTIYF; CDR3nt: TGTGCCAGCAGCCAAGGAGGGACAGGGGGCATCGGAAACACCATATATTTT; abundance: .; d_gene: TRBD1; v_gene: TRBV3-1/TRBV3-2; j_gene: TRBJ1-3
CDR3aa: CASSLSSSGGYNEQFF; CDR3nt: TGTGCCAGCAGTTTATCGTCCAGCGGGGGTTACAATGAGCAGTTCTTC; abundance: .; d_gene: TRBD2; v_gene: TRBV28; j_gene: TRBJ2-1
CDR3aa: CASSALPSGRNEQFF; CDR3nt: TGTGCCAGCAGCGCCTTGCCTAGCGGGAGGAATGAGCAGTTCTTC; abundance: .; d_gene: TRBD2; v_gene: TRBV7-2; j_gene: TRBJ2-1